The 10 T cell receptor beta chains below come from one sample, sequenced in a study of cytomegalovirus exposure and HLA in healthy donors. PCR used 60 Vbeta primers and 13 Jbeta primers. Repertoires were generated with immunoSEQ multiplex PCR, while TCRdb's copy carries only in-frame clones and drops some. The sample holds 100,000 to 120,000 clones, over 60% seen once. Sequenced material: PBMCs. These TCRs come from a man under 40 in good health and CMV-seropositive.

The chain links TRBV7-9 to TRBJ1-4, with 7 positions matching TRBD1. The CDR3 spans 19 residues. Trimming at V came to 3 bases and at J to 0 bases, leaving 13 bases not matched to a gene. From germline, CDR1 is SEHNR and CDR2 FQNEAQ (reference sequence). The CDR3 spells CASSLEARQGGATNEKLFF. CDR3 DNA sequence: TGTGCCAGCAGCTTGGAGGCGCGCCAGGGGGGTGCAACTAATGAAAAACTGTTTTTT. Together with reference TRBV7-9 and TRBJ1-4, the CDR3 gives the full variable domain: DTGVSQNPRHKITKRGQNVTFRCDPISEHNRLYWYRQTLGQGPEFLTYFQNEAQLEKSRLLSDRFSAERPKGSFSTLEIQRTEQGDSAMYLCASSLEARQGGATNEKLFFGSGTQLSVL.

The chain combines TRBV2 with TRBJ2-7; TRBD2 is a possible D gene (5 bases). The CDR3 extends over 16 amino acids. Germline V CDR1 and CDR2: SNHLY, FYNNEI. V lost 7 bases to trimming and J lost 0 bases, with 19 bases between them. The CDR3 nucleotides are TGTGCCAGCACTACGAACGGGATAGTGAGCTCCTACGAGCAGTACTTC. Its protein is CASTTNGIVSSYEQYF.

The V gene is TRBV10-3, the J gene TRBJ2-2; 9 nucleotides align to TRBD1. The CDR3 totals 19 residues. The germline CDR1 and CDR2 sequences are ENHRY and SYGVKD. V dropped 9 bases and J dropped 3; count of bases not matched to a gene: 20. The CDR3 loop reads CAITPNSTGGGLDTGELFF. CDR3 bases: TGTGCCATAACCCCGAATTCAACAGGGGGCGGTTTGGACACCGGGGAGCTGTTTTTT.

The J gene is TRBJ2-1, the V gene TRBV15; 9 bases are a match to TRBD2. The CDR3 totals 18 residues. J was trimmed by 4 bases and V by 0 bases; bases with no gene match: 10. Germline lookup yields CDR1 LNHNV and CDR2 YYDKDF (reference sequence). Here the CDR3 reads CATSRDRSGGPTYNEQFF. The CDR3 coding sequence is TGTGCCACCAGCAGAGATCGAAGCGGGGGGCCCACTTACAATGAGCAGTTCTTC.

V usage is TRBV5-6 and J usage is TRBJ1-4, with D uncertain. The CDR3 runs 15 residues. CDR1 SGHDT and CDR2 YYEEEE come from the germline V gene. V lost 0 bases and J 1 base, leaving 7 bases between the germline ends. The CDR3 sequence: CASSLDGRTNEKLFF. CDR3 bases: TGTGCCAGCAGCTTGGATGGGAGAACTAATGAAAAACTGTTTTTT.

V and J are TRBV28 and TRBJ1-6, with D tentatively TRBD1 (6 bases). CDR3 length equals 16 residues. Germline lookup yields CDR1 MDHEN and CDR2 SYDVKM. V was pared by 6 bases and J by 7 bases, with 19 bases between. Here the CDR3 reads CASRLGGGEGNSPLHF. CDR3 DNA sequence: TGTGCCAGCAGGCTAGGGGGAGGGGAAGGGAATTCACCCCTCCACTTT.

The chain combines TRBV19 with TRBJ1-2; D uncertain. Trimming removed 6 bases from V and 3 bases from J, with 11 bases in between. This CDR3 is 13 amino acids long. Germline lookup yields CDR1 LNHDA and CDR2 SQIVND (reference sequence). CDR3 region: CASSTFTDYGYTF. Written as DNA, the CDR3 is TGTGCCAGTAGCACCTTTACAGACTATGGCTACACCTTC.

Only one count was recorded for this clone. This chain links TRBV7-8 with TRBJ2-2, with D perhaps TRBD2 (5 bases). The V end lost 1 base, the J end lost 7 bases, and 13 bases lay between the germline ends. CDR1 and CDR2 from the germline V gene are SGHVS and FQNEAQ. The CDR3 loop spans 15 amino acids. The DNA of the CDR3 is TGTGCCAGCAGCTTAGGAGGCCGAGCGGTCGGGGAGCTGTTTTTT. This translates into CASSLGGRAVGELFF. Full variable domain (outside the CDR3, taken from reference TRBV7-8 and TRBJ2-2): GAGVSQSPRYKVAKRGQDVALRCDPISGHVSLFWYQQALGQGPEFLTYFQNEAQLDKSGLPSDRFFAERPEGSVSTLKIQRTQQEDSAVYLCASSLGGRAVGELFFGEGSRLTVL.

The chain carries TRBV4-1 and TRBJ2-7, with D uncertain. With 0 bases removed from V and 4 bases from J, the gap between germline ends came to 7 bases. CDR1 and CDR2 (germline): MGHRA, YSYEKL. This CDR3 spans 13 amino acids. CDR3 residues: CASSQESYYEQYF. CDR3 coding DNA: TGCGCCAGCAGCCAAGAAAGCTATTACGAGCAGTACTTC.

J is TRBJ2-2 and V is TRBV9, with a tentative D call TRBD1 (5 bases). The V gene's germline CDR1 is SGDLS and CDR2 YYNGEE. V lost 6 bases, J lost 0 bases, and 12 bases lay in between. The CDR3 extends over 15 amino acids. The CDR3 DNA is TGTGCCAGCAACGATGACAGCGCGAACACCGGGGAGCTGTTTTTT. Encoded protein: CASNDDSANTGELFF.